The 20 T cell receptor beta chains below all came from one sample that was sequenced in a study of beta chain features in type 1 diabetes. Every bit of the isolated RNA underwent reverse transcription, so sequencing read expressed TCRB transcripts. This table comes from immunoSEQ multiplex PCR, and its TCRdb copy is limited to in-frame clones, with some not included. The table lists a few hundred thousand clones, roughly a fifth of them singletons. Sample: naive CD4+ T cells from blood. These receptor sequences come from a woman aged 18 to 35 in good health.

This clone was observed a handful of times. The chain joins TRBV7-9 to TRBJ2-7; 7 bases agree with TRBD1. J lost 1 base, V lost 2 bases, and 8 bases had no gene match. Germline assignment: CDR1 SEHNR and CDR2 FQNEAQ (reference sequence). This CDR3 region has 16 residues. DNA of the CDR3: TGTGCCAGCAGCTTATTCGTGACAGGGAGATCCTACGAGCAGTACTTC. Amino acid sequence: CASSLFVTGRSYEQYF.

The chain couples TRBV9 to TRBJ1-2, with TRBD1 matching over 8 bases. Germline V lookup: CDR1 SGDLS, CDR2 YYNGEE. Trimming removed 3 bases from V and 4 bases from J; junction bases left unmatched: 11. The CDR3 contains 16 residues. The CDR3 reads CASSATRQGLIYGYTF. The DNA for the CDR3 is TGTGCCAGCAGCGCCACGAGACAGGGGCTTATCTATGGCTACACCTTC.

The CDR3: CSVGNLETQYF. The CDR3 nucleotides read TGCAGCGTCGGGAACCTAGAGACCCAGTACTTC. The chain is built from TRBV29-1 and TRBJ2-5; weak D call: TRBD2 (5 bases). This CDR3 spans 11 amino acids. From germline, CDR1 is SQVTM and CDR2 ANQGSEA. With 6 bases removed from V and 4 bases from J, the gap between germline ends came to 9 bases.

This clone showed up just a few times. The CDR3 DNA reads TGCGCCAGCAGTGGTAGGGGACTAGCGGGGTCCGCGGTTTACAATGAGCAGTTCTTC. Protein: CASSGRGLAGSAVYNEQFF. The chain couples TRBV5-1 to TRBJ2-1; 13 bases line up with TRBD2. Germline V gene data show CDR1 as SGHRS and CDR2 as YFSETQ. This CDR3 comprises 19 residues. The junction had 15 bases not matched to a gene; V was cut back by 5 bases and J by 4 bases. Looking up the rest from reference TRBV5-1 and TRBJ2-1 gives the full variable domain: KAGVTQTPRYLIKTRGQQVTLSCSPISGHRSVSWYQQTPGQGLQFLFEYFSETQRNKGNFPGRFSGRQFSNSRSEMNVSTLELGDSALYLCASSGRGLAGSAVYNEQFFGPGTRLTVL.

The J gene is TRBJ2-3, the V gene TRBV9; no clear D. Per the germline V gene, CDR1 is SGDLS and CDR2 is YYNGEE. Trimming shortened V by 0 bases and J by 2 bases, and 7 bases separated the two germline ends. This CDR3 region has 14 residues. CDR3 DNA: TGTGCCAGCAGCGTAGGACTCAACACAGATACGCAGTATTTT. Translated: CASSVGLNTDTQYF.

This clone was detected only a few times. The V and J genes are TRBV4-3 and TRBJ2-2; D call uncertain. V shed 1 base and J shed 0 bases, with 9 bases lying between them. The germline gives CDR1 LGHNA, CDR2 YSLEER. CDR3 length: 16 amino acids. CDR3 sequence (DNA): TGCGCCAGCAGCCAAGGTTCGATAGCGAACACCGGGGAGCTGTTTTTT. Translation: CASSQGSIANTGELFF.

The chain uses TRBV4-2 and TRBJ1-1; no reliable D call. The germline V gene encodes CDR1 LGHNA and CDR2 YNFKEQ. CDR3 length equals 10 residues. Trimming took off 8 bases at V and 5 bases at J, with 6 bases between the two ends. The CDR3 region is CASSGTEAFF. The CDR3 DNA sequence: TGTGCCAGCTCGGGGACTGAAGCTTTCTTT.

This clone turned up a few times. The J gene is TRBJ2-7, the V gene TRBV28, with D possibly matching TRBD1 (6 bases). CDR3 size: 16 residues. CDR1 is MDHEN and CDR2 is SYDVKM in the germline V gene. V was pared by 5 bases and J by 5 bases, with 22 bases between. The CDR3 nucleotides are TGTGCCAGCAGTCCCTGGGGGCTGCAGGCGGGCCACGAGCAGTACTTC. Its protein is CASSPWGLQAGHEQYF.

This clone was recorded a few times. The V and J genes are TRBV5-4 and TRBJ2-7; D not resolved. This CDR3 contains 13 residues. Germline CDR1 and CDR2: SGHNT and YYREEE (reference sequence). Trimming shortened V by 5 bases and J by 7 bases, and 16 bases separated the two germline ends. Written as DNA, the CDR3 is TGTGCCAGCAGGCCCTTTTCTAGGAAGGAGCAGTACTTC. Amino acids: CASRPFSRKEQYF.

In the case of this clone: Other DNA sequences in the same sample also yield this CDR3. V is TRBV7-9 and J is TRBJ1-2, with D hard to call. Deletions cut 2 bases from V and 3 bases from J, with 10 bases between. There are 14 residues in the CDR3. Per the germline V gene, CDR1 is SEHNR and CDR2 is FQNEAQ (reference sequence). The CDR3 spells CASSLNRGDYGYTF. The CDR3 bases are TGTGCCAGCAGCTTAAACCGGGGTGACTATGGCTACACCTTC.

This rearrangement joins TRBV7-2 to TRBJ2-3; possible D gene TRBD1, 5 bases. V lost 4 bases and J lost 0, with 8 bases in between. From germline, CDR1 is SGHTA and CDR2 FQGNSA. This CDR3 spans 14 amino acids. The CDR3 DNA sequence: TGTGCCAGCAGCTCCAGACAGAGCACAGATACGCAGTATTTT. Amino acids: CASSSRQSTDTQYF. Drawing the rest from reference TRBV7-2 and TRBJ2-3, the complete variable domain is GAGVSQSPSNKVTEKGKDVELRCDPISGHTALYWYRQSLGQGLEFLIYFQGNSAPDKSGLPSDRFSAERTGGSVSTLTIQRTQQEDSAVYLCASSSRQSTDTQYFGPGTRLTVL.

In its sample, this clone was seen a few times. This rearrangement joins TRBV5-1 to TRBJ1-1; D not resolved. The V end lost 0 bases, the J end lost 4 bases, and 10 bases lay between the germline ends. The CDR3 totals 14 residues. CDR1 is SGHRS and CDR2 is YFSETQ in the germline V gene. In nucleotides, the CDR3 is TGCGCCAGCAGCTTGGATCATGGGCCCACTGAAGCTTTCTTT. Translating it yields CASSLDHGPTEAFF. Full variable domain (missing parts from reference TRBV5-1 and TRBJ1-1): KAGVTQTPRYLIKTRGQQVTLSCSPISGHRSVSWYQQTPGQGLQFLFEYFSETQRNKGNFPGRFSGRQFSNSRSEMNVSTLELGDSALYLCASSLDHGPTEAFFGQGTRLTVV.

The chain combines TRBV7-8 with TRBJ1-5, with D perhaps matching TRBD1 (5 bases). V lost 5 bases and J 8 bases, leaving 16 bases between the germline ends. This CDR3 is 14 amino acids long. Germline V CDR1 and CDR2: SGHVS, FQNEAQ. CDR3 coding DNA: TGTGCCAGCAGCCAAGGCAGGGAAGGGAAGCCCCAGCATTTT. It encodes CASSQGREGKPQHF.

The chain couples TRBV7-3 to TRBJ2-5, with D maybe TRBD2 (5 bases). Germline V gives CDR1 SGHTA, CDR2 FQGTGA. The CDR3 is made up of 14 amino acids. V gave up 5 bases and J gave up 9 bases, with 19 bases separating them. CDR3 region: CASSPRNLAGPQYF. DNA of the CDR3: TGTGCCAGCAGCCCCCGGAACCTAGCCGGGCCCCAGTACTTC.

This clone showed up just a few times. The chain combines TRBV27 with TRBJ1-5, with 8 bases matching TRBD1. Germline V gene sequence: CDR1 MNHEY, CDR2 SMNVEV (reference sequence). With 7 bases clipped from V and 3 bases from J, the junction kept 8 bases outside the gene matches. This CDR3 spans 15 amino acids. This CDR3 is CASKDRTGFNQPQHF. As DNA, the CDR3 is TGTGCCAGCAAAGATAGGACAGGGTTCAATCAGCCCCAGCATTTT.

The table lists this clone with a few counts. The rearrangement links TRBV5-1 to TRBJ2-3; the match to TRBD2 covers 8 bases. Looked up from germline, CDR1 is SGHRS and CDR2 is YFSETQ. The V gene end was trimmed by 4 bases and the J gene end by 2 bases; junction bases not matched to a gene: 3. This CDR3 is 14 amino acids long. CDR3 loop: CASSPGLVTDTQYF. CDR3 in DNA: TGCGCCAGCAGCCCGGGACTAGTCACAGATACGCAGTATTTT.

This clone was picked up a small number of times. The chain employs TRBV5-4 and TRBJ2-1; 12 bases are a match to TRBD2. This CDR3 has 16 residues. Germline CDR1 and CDR2: SGHNT and YYREEE (reference sequence). V shed 3 bases and J 6 bases; nucleotides not matched to a gene: 7. The CDR3 region is CASSSILAGGPNEQFF. CDR3 DNA: TGTGCCAGCAGCTCGATTCTAGCGGGAGGGCCCAATGAGCAGTTCTTC.

V is TRBV2 and J is TRBJ1-2, with TRBD1 matching over 7 bases. V was clipped by 2 bases and J by 6 bases; unmatched bases: 6. Germline V gene sequence: CDR1 SNHLY, CDR2 FYNNEI. The CDR3 has 14 amino acids. DNA of the CDR3: TGTGCCAGCAGTGAAAAAGGGGGCGCGGATGGCTACACCTTC. Residues: CASSEKGGADGYTF.

The gene calls are TRBV7-2 and TRBJ2-1; 8 bases map to TRBD2. Germline V gene sequence: CDR1 SGHTA, CDR2 FQGNSA. The CDR3 is 17 amino acids. J gave up 3 bases and V 1 base, and 8 bases lay outside the gene matches. CDR3 sequence (DNA): TGTGCCAGCAGCTTAGGGGGGTCGCGGGGGGTCTACAATGAGCAGTTCTTC. It translates to CASSLGGSRGVYNEQFF.

V and J are TRBV30 and TRBJ2-3, with 8 bases identical to TRBD2. CDR1 GTSNPN and CDR2 SVGIG come from the germline V gene (reference sequence). After removal of 3 bases from V and 4 bases from J, the junction contained 9 bases not matched to a gene. This CDR3 contains 15 residues. CDR3 residues: CAWSPGSGEADTQYF. The CDR3, as DNA: TGTGCCTGGAGCCCCGGTAGCGGGGAAGCAGATACGCAGTATTTT.